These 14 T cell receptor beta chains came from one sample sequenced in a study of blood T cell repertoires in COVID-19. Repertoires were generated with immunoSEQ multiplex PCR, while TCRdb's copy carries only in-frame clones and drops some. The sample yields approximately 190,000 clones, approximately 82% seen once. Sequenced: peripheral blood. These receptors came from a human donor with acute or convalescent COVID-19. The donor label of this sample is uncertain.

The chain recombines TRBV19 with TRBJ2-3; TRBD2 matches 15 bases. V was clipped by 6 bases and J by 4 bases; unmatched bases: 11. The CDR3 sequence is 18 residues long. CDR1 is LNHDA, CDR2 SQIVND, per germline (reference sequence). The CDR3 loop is CASSEQGLAGGPADTQYF. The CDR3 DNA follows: TGTGCCAGTAGCGAGCAGGGACTAGCGGGAGGCCCAGCAGATACGCAGTATTTT.

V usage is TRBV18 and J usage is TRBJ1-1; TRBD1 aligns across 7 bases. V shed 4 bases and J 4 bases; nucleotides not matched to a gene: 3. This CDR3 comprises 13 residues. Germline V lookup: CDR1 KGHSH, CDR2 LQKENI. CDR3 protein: CASSQGQTTEAFF. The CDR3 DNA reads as TGTGCCAGCTCACAGGGACAGACCACTGAAGCTTTCTTT.

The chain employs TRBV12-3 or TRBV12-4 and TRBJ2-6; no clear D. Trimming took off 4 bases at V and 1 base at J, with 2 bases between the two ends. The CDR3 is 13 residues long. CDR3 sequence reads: CASSSSGANVLTF. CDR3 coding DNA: TGTGCCAGCAGTTCATCTGGGGCCAACGTCCTGACTTTC.

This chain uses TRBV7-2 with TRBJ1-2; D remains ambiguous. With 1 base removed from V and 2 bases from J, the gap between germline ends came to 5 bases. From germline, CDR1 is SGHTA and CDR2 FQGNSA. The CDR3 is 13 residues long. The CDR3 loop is CASSLERNYGYTF. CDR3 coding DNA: TGTGCCAGCAGCTTAGAACGGAACTATGGCTACACCTTC.

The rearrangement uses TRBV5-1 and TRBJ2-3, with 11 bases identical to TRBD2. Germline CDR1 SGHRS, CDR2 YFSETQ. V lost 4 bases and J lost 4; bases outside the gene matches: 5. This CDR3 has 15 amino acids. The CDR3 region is CASSLSGRASDTQYF. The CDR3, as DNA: TGCGCCAGCAGCCTTAGCGGGAGGGCCTCAGATACGCAGTATTTT. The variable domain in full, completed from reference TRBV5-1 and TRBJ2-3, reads KAGVTQTPRYLIKTRGQQVTLSCSPISGHRSVSWYQQTPGQGLQFLFEYFSETQRNKGNFPGRFSGRQFSNSRSEMNVSTLELGDSALYLCASSLSGRASDTQYFGPGTRLTVL.

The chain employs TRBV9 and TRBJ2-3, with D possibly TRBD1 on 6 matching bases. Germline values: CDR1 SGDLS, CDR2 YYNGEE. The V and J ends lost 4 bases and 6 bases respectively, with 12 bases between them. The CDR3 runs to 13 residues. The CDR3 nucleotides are TGTGCCAGCAGCTTTCGGGACATCGATACGCAGTATTTT. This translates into CASSFRDIDTQYF.

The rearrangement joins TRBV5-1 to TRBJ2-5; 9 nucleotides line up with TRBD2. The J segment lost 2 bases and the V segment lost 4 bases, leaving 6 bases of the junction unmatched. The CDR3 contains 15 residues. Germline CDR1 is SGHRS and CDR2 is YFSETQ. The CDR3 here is CASSRLTSGQETQYF. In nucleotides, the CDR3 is TGCGCCAGCAGCAGACTGACTAGCGGACAAGAGACCCAGTACTTC. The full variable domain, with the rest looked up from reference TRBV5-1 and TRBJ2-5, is KAGVTQTPRYLIKTRGQQVTLSCSPISGHRSVSWYQQTPGQGLQFLFEYFSETQRNKGNFPGRFSGRQFSNSRSEMNVSTLELGDSALYLCASSRLTSGQETQYFGPGTRLLVL.

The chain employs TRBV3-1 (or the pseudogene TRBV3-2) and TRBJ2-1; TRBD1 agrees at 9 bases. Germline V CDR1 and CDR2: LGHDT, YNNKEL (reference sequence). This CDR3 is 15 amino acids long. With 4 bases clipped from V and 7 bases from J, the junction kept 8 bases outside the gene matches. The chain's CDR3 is CASSLPGQGSNEQFF. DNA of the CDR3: TGTGCCAGCAGCCTACCGGGACAGGGCAGTAATGAGCAGTTCTTC.

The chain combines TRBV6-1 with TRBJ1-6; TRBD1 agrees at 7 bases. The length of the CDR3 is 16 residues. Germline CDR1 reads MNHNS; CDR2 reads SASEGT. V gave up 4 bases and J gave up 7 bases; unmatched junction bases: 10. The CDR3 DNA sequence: TGTGCCAGCAGTGTTAAGGGGGCCGGGAGCAATTCACCCCTCCACTTT. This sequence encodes CASSVKGAGSNSPLHF.

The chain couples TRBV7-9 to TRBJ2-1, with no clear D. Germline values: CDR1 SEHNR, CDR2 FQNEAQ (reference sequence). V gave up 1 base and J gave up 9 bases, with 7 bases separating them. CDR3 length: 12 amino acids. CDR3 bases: TGTGCCAGCAGCTTAGGCGCGGCTGAGCAGTTCTTC. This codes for CASSLGAAEQFF.

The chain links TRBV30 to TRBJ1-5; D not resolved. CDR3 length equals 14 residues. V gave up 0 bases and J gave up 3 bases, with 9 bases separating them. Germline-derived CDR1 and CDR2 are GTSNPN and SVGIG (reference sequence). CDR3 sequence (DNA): TGTGCCTGGAGTGTAGGAGGAATCAATCAGCCCCAGCATTTT. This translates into CAWSVGGINQPQHF.

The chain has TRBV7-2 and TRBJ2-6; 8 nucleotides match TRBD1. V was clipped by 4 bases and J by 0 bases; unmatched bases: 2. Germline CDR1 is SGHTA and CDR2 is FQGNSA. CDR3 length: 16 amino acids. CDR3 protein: CASSYTGGSGANVLTF. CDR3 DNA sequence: TGTGCCAGCAGCTATACAGGGGGCTCTGGGGCCAACGTCCTGACTTTC. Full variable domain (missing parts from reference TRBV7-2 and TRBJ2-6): GAGVSQSPSNKVTEKGKDVELRCDPISGHTALYWYRQSLGQGLEFLIYFQGNSAPDKSGLPSDRFSAERTGGSVSTLTIQRTQQEDSAVYLCASSYTGGSGANVLTFGAGSRLTVL.

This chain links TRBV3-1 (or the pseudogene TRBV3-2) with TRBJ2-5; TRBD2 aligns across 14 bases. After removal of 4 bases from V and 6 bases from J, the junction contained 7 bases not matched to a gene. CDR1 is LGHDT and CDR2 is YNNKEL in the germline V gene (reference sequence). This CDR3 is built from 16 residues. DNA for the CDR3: TGTGCCAGCAGCCCACTGGGACTAGCGGGAGTTAAGACCCAGTACTTC. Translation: CASSPLGLAGVKTQYF.

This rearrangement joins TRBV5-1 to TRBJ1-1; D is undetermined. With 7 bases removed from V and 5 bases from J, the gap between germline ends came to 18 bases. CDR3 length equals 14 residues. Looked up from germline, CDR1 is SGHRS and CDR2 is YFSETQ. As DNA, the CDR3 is TGCGCCAGCGTACCCCTCCCGGGCGGGACTGAAGCTTTCTTT. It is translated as CASVPLPGGTEAFF.